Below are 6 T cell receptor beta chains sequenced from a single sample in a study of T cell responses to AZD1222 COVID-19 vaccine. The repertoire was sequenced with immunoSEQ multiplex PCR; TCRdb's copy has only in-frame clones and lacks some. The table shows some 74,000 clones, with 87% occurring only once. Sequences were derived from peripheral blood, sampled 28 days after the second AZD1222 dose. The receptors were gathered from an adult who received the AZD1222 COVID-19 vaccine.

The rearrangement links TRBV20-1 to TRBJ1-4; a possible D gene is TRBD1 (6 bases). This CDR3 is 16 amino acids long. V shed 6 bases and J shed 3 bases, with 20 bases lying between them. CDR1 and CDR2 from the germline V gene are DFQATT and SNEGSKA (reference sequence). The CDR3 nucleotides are TGCAGTGCCAGTAGGGGGTACGGGACGGCTAATGAAAAACTGTTTTTT. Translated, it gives CSASRGYGTANEKLFF.

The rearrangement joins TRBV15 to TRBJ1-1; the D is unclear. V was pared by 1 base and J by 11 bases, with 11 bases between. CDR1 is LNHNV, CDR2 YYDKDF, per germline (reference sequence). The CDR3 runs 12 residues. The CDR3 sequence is CATSRVSGGAFF. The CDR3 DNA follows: TGTGCCACCAGCAGAGTGTCAGGAGGGGCTTTCTTT.

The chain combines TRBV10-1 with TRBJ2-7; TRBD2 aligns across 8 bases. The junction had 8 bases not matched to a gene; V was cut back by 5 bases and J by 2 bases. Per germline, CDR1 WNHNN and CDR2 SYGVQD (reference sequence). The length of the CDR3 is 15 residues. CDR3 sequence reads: CASSCSGEVPYEQYF. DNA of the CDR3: TGCGCCAGCAGTTGTAGCGGGGAGGTTCCCTACGAGCAGTACTTC.

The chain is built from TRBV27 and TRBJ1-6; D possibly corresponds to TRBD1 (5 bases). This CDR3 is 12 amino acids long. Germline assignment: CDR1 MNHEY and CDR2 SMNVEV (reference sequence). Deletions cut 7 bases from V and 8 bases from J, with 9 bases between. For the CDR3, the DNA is TGTGCCAGCACCTTAGGGGATTCACCCCTCCACTTT. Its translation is CASTLGDSPLHF.

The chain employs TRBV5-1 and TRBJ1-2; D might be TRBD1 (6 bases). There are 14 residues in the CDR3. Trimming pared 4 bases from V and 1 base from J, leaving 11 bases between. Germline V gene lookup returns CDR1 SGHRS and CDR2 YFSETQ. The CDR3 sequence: CASSGGVDNYGYTF. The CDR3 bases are TGCGCCAGCAGCGGGGGCGTGGATAACTATGGCTACACCTTC.

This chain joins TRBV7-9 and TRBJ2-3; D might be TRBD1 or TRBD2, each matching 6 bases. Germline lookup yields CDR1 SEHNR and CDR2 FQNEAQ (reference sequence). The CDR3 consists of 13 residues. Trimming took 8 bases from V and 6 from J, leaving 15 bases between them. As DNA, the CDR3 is TGTGCCAGCCATTCCGGGGGCGGGGATACGCAGTATTTT. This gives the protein CASHSGGGDTQYF.